The rows below give T cell receptor beta chains drawn from one sample of a study of cytomegalovirus exposure and HLA in healthy donors. TCRdb keeps only in-frame clones here, not all; method: immunoSEQ multiplex PCR. The sample holds 210,000 or so clones, 60% to 80% seen once. Sequenced: PBMCs. The receptors shown here come from a young man in good health and CMV-seronegative. CDR3s include the opening cysteine and the closing phenylalanine or tryptophan. A D gene is named only where the DNA matches it firmly. Size values are once, few and many counts, or a class for expanded clones, and some rows have none.

>.|TRBV9|TRBD1|TRBJ2-2
CASSVAGTGLHGELFF
TGTGCCAGCAGCGTAGCAGGGACAGGGCTGCACGGGGAGCTGTTTTTT
>.|TRBV27|.|TRBJ2-1
CASSPLPSSFHNEQFF
TGTGCCAGCAGTCCCCTTCCTAGCTCCTTCCACAATGAGCAGTTCTTC
>.|TRBV10-1|TRBD2|TRBJ2-4
CASRGLAGGRGIQYF
TGCGCCAGCCGCGGACTAGCGGGGGGGCGTGGCATTCAGTACTTC
>.|TRBV14|TRBD1|TRBJ2-7
CASSQNRGAGEQYF
TGTGCCAGCAGCCAGAACAGGGGAGCAGGCGAGCAGTACTTC
>.|TRBV28|TRBD1|TRBJ1-2
CASSSLGTAAGYGYTF
TGTGCCAGCAGTTCCCTCGGGACAGCTGCCGGCTATGGCTACACCTTC
>.|TRBV29-1|TRBD2|TRBJ2-1
CSALTSGKANEQFF
TGCAGCGCCCTTACTAGCGGAAAGGCAAATGAGCAGTTCTTC
>.|TRBV7-2|TRBD2|TRBJ2-7
CASSLGGGFDTRYEQYF
TGTGCCAGCAGCTTAGGGGGGGGTTTCGACACCCGGTACGAGCAGTACTTC
>.|TRBV2|TRBD2|TRBJ2-5
CASRAGLAIRETQYF
TGTGCCAGCAGGGCGGGACTAGCCATTAGGGAGACCCAGTACTTC
>.|TRBV5-1|.|TRBJ2-3
CASSSPTTSTDTQYF
TGCGCCAGCAGCTCCCCCACGACTTCCACAGATACGCAGTATTTT
>.|TRBV19|TRBD1|TRBJ1-5
CASSISGTGLSNQPQHF
TGTGCCAGTAGCATTAGCGGGACAGGGCTTAGCAATCAGCCCCAGCATTTT
>few|TRBV7-9|.|TRBJ1-1
CASSFGWNTEAFF
TGTGCCAGCAGCTTCGGGTGGAACACTGAAGCTTTCTTT
>once|TRBV4-3|TRBD2|TRBJ2-3
CASSQGLLAGSGDTQYF
TGCGCCAGCAGCCAAGGCCTACTAGCGGGAAGCGGAGATACGCAGTATTTT
>.|TRBV25-1|TRBD1|TRBJ1-1
CASSDLTGMGTEAFF
TGTGCCAGCAGTGACTTGACAGGGATGGGCACTGAAGCTTTCTTT
>.|TRBV6-6|.|TRBJ2-7
CASSYVNYEQYF
TGTGCCAGCAGTTACGTCAATTACGAGCAGTACTTC
>.|TRBV14|TRBD2|TRBJ2-1
CASSQGTSGRYNEQFF
TGTGCCAGCAGCCAAGGGACTAGCGGGAGATACAATGAGCAGTTCTTC
>once|TRBV19|.|TRBJ1-5
CASSIGVVTGVSNQPQHF
TGTGCCAGTAGTATAGGGGTTGTCACGGGGGTTTCCAATCAGCCCCAGCATTTT
>.|TRBV28|.|TRBJ1-2
CASSPPSGDPSYGYTF
TGTGCCAGCAGTCCCCCCTCAGGGGATCCCTCCTATGGCTACACCTTC
>.|TRBV7-3|TRBD2|TRBJ2-1
CASSRTSGSSYNEQFF
TGTGCCAGCAGCCGGACTAGCGGGAGCTCCTACAATGAGCAGTTCTTC
>.|TRBV19|.|TRBJ2-3
CASSTLGGSTDTQYF
TGTGCCAGTAGTACCCTGGGGGGTAGCACAGATACGCAGTATTTT
>.|TRBV7-9|.|TRBJ2-7
CASSLDGNF
TGTGCCAGCAGCTTAGACGGTAACTTC
>.|TRBV7-2|TRBD2|TRBJ2-1
CASSPPGLAIEQFF
TGTGCCAGCAGCCCACCGGGACTAGCAATTGAGCAGTTCTTC
>few|TRBV19|TRBD1|TRBJ2-5
CASSIRDSGETQYF
TGTGCCAGTAGTATTCGGGACAGCGGAGAGACCCAGTACTTC
>once|TRBV5-5|TRBD1|TRBJ2-1
CASSLGQGSSYNEQFF
TGTGCCAGCAGCTTAGGACAGGGCTCCTCCTACAATGAGCAGTTCTTC
>few|TRBV2|TRBD2|TRBJ2-5
CASRGTSGNQETQYF
TGTGCCAGCAGGGGGACTAGCGGGAATCAAGAGACCCAGTACTTC
>.|TRBV2|.|TRBJ1-4
CASSEWATVLNEKLFF
TGTGCCAGCAGTGAATGGGCGACAGTATTAAATGAAAAACTGTTTTTT
>.|TRBV6-1|TRBD2|TRBJ2-5
CASSGTGTRGVHGETQYF
TGTGCCAGCAGTGGTACCGGGACTAGGGGGGTCCACGGAGAGACCCAGTACTTC
>.|TRBV4-1|.|TRBJ1-3
CASSQEPTGNSGNTIYF
TGCGCCAGCAGCCAAGAACCCACAGGGAACTCTGGAAACACCATATATTTT
>.|TRBV30|.|TRBJ1-4
CAWSEGVSLTGEKLFF
TGTGCCTGGAGTGAAGGTGTATCCCTAACGGGTGAAAAACTGTTTTTT
>.|TRBV9|TRBD2|TRBJ2-3
CASSVRLAGGPTDTQYF
TGTGCCAGCAGCGTCAGACTAGCGGGAGGGCCCACAGATACGCAGTATTTT
>few|TRBV7-2|TRBD1|TRBJ2-7
CASSPRGQVSYEQYF
TGTGCCAGCAGCCCTAGGGGACAGGTATCCTACGAGCAGTACTTC
>.|TRBV4-1|TRBD1|TRBJ1-2
CASSQDLQGSNYGYTF
TGCGCCAGCAGCCAAGATTTACAGGGGAGCAACTATGGCTACACCTTC
>few|TRBV9|TRBD1|TRBJ1-2
CASSVETGERSANYGYTF
TGTGCCAGCAGCGTAGAGACAGGGGAGAGGTCGGCTAACTATGGCTACACCTTC
>.|TRBV10-3|.|TRBJ2-5
CAISGPGSRETQYF
TGTGCCATCAGTGGCCCCGGGTCCCGGGAGACCCAGTACTTC
>.|TRBV6-6|TRBD1|TRBJ1-1
CASSYSGTGNTEAFF
TGTGCCAGCAGTTACTCCGGGACAGGGAACACTGAAGCTTTCTTT
>.|TRBV6-1|TRBD1|TRBJ1-2
CASRDRGYQYGYTF
TGTGCCAGCAGGGACAGGGGATACCAATATGGCTACACCTTC
>.|TRBV21-1|.|TRBJ1-1
CASSKTRDRESMNTEAFF
TGTGCCAGCAGCAAAACGAGGGACAGGGAGTCGATGAACACTGAAGCTTTCTTT
>.|TRBV19|TRBD1|TRBJ1-1
CASRNQPTSVGQGSPEAFF
TGTGCCAGTAGGAATCAACCAACCTCCGTTGGACAGGGTTCCCCTGAAGCTTTCTTT
>.|TRBV7-8|TRBD1|TRBJ2-1
CASSPGTGVKNEQFF
TGTGCCAGCAGCCCTGGGACAGGGGTAAAGAATGAGCAGTTCTTC
>.|TRBV18|.|TRBJ2-5
CASSSRETQYF
TGTGCCAGCTCATCCAGGGAGACCCAGTACTTC
>.|TRBV21-1|.|TRBJ1-3
CASIVTPITEESSGNTIYF
TGTGCTTCAATCGTTACGCCTATTACGGAGGAAAGCTCTGGAAACACCATATATTTT
>.|TRBV29-1|.|TRBJ2-5
CSVVQGRETQYF
TGCAGCGTTGTTCAGGGGCGAGAGACCCAGTACTTC
>.|TRBV7-6|TRBD1|TRBJ1-2
CASSLDRGAAYGYTF
TGTGCCAGCAGCTTAGACAGGGGCGCCGCCTATGGCTACACCTTC